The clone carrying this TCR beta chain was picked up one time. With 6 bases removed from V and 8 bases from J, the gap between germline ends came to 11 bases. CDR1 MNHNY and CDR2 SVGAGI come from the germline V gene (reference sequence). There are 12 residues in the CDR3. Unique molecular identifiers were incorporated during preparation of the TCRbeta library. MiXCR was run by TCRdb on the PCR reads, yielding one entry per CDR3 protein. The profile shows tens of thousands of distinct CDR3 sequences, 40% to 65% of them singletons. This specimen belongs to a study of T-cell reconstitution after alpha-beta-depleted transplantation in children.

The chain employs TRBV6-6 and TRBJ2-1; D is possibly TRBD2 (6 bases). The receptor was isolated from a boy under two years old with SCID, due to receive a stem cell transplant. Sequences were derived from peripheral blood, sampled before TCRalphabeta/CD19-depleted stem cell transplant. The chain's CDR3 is CASSRERDEQFF. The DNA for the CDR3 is TGTGCCAGCAGCCGGGAGAGGGATGAGCAGTTCTTC.